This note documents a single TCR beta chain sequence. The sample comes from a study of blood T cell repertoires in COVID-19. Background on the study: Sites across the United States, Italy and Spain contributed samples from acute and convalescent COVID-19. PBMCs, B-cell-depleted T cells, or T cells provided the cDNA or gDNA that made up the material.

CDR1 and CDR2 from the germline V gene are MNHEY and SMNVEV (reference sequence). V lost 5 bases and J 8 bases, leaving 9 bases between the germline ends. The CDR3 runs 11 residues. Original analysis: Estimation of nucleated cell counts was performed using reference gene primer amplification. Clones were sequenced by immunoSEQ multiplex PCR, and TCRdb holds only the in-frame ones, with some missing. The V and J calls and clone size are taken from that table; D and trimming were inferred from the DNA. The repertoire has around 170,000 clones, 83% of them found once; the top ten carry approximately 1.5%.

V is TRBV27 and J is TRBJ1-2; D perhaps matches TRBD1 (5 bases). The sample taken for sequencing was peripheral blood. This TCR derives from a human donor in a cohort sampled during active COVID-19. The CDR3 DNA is TGTGCCAGCAGTCCACAGGAGGGCTACACCTTC. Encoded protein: CASSPQEGYTF.